This T cell receptor beta chain was documented in a study of naive and memory T cell subsets. Both TRBC1 and TRBC2 were covered by a beta constant-region primer of two equimolar oligonucleotides. TCRdb reanalysed the UMI-ligation and nested PCR reads using MiXCR and keeps one entry per CDR3 protein. This sample yields about 150,000 distinct CDR3 sequences, of which over 15% are seen a single time; about 0.14% belongs to the top ten. In germline, CDR1 is SGHTA, CDR2 FQGNSA. The CDR3 covers 14 residues. V dropped 5 bases and J dropped 2; count of bases not matched to a gene: 5. Sequenced sample: naive CD4+ T cells from blood. The genes are TRBV7-2 and TRBJ1-2, with 7 bases matching TRBD1. This sequence was found in a human donor in good health. CDR3 DNA sequence: TGTGCCAGCAGCATCGACAGGGCAAACTATGGCTACACCTTC. The encoded protein is CASSIDRANYGYTF.